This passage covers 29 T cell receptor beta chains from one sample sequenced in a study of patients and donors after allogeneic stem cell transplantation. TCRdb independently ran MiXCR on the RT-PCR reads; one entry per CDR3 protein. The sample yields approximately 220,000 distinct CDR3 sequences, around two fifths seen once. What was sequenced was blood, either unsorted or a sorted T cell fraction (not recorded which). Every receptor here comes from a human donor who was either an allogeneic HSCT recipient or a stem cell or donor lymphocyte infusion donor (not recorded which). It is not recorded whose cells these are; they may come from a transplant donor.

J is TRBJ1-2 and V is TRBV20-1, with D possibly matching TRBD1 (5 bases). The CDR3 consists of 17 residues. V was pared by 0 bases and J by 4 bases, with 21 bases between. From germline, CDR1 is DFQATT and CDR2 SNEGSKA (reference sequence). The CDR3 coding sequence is TGCAGTGCTAGAGATCTCCCCCTCTCGGGACCGGTCTATGGCTACACCTTC. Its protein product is CSARDLPLSGPVYGYTF.

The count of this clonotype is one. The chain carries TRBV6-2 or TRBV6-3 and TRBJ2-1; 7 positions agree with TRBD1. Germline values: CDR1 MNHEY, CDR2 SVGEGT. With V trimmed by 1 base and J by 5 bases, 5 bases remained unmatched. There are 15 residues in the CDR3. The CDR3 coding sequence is TGTGCCAGCAGTTACTTTAGGACAGGCAACAATGAGCAGTTCTTC. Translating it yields CASSYFRTGNNEQFF.

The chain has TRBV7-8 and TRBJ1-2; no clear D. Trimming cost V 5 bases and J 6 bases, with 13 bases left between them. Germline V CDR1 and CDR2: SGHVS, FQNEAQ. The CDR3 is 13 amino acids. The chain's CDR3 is CASSPVGVNGYTF. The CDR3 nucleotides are TGTGCCAGCAGCCCGGTTGGGGTTAATGGCTACACCTTC.

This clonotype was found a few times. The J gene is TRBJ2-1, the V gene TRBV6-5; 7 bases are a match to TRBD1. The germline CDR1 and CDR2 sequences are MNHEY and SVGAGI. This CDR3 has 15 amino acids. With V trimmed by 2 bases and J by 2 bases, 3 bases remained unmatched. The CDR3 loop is CASSYIGTAYNEQFF. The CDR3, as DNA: TGTGCCAGCAGTTACATCGGGACAGCCTACAATGAGCAGTTCTTC.

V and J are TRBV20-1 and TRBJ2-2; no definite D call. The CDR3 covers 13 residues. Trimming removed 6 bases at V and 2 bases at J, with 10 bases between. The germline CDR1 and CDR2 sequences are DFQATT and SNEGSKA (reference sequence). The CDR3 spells CSATKLNTGELFF. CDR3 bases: TGCAGTGCCACGAAGCTAAACACCGGGGAGCTGTTTTTT.

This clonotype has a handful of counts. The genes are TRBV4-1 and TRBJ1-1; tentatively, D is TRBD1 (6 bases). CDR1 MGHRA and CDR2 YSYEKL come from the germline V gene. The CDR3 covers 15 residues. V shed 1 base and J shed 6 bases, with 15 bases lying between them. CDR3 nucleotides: TGCGCCAGCAGCCAAGCCTCTGGGACAAATCCTGAAGCTTTCTTT. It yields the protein CASSQASGTNPEAFF.

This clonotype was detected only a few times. The CDR3 loop is CATSREIDSQPQHF. CDR3 DNA: TGTGCCACCAGCAGGGAGATCGATAGTCAGCCCCAGCATTTT. The rearrangement uses TRBV15 and TRBJ1-5, with D unresolved. The CDR3 loop spans 14 amino acids. CDR1 is LNHNV and CDR2 is YYDKDF in the germline V gene (reference sequence). V was shortened by 3 bases and J by 6 bases, with 12 bases between the two germline ends.

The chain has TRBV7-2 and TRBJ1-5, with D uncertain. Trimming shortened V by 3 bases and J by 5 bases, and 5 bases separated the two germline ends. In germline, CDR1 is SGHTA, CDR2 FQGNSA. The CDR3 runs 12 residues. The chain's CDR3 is CASSFDDQPQHF. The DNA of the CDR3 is TGTGCCAGCAGCTTTGACGATCAGCCCCAGCATTTT. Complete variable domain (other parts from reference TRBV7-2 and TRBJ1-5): GAGVSQSPSNKVTEKGKDVELRCDPISGHTALYWYRQSLGQGLEFLIYFQGNSAPDKSGLPSDRFSAERTGGSVSTLTIQRTQQEDSAVYLCASSFDDQPQHFGDGTRLSIL.

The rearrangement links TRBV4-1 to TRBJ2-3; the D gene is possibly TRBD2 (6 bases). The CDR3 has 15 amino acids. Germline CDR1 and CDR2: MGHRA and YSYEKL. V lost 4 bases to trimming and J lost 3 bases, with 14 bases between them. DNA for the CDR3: TGCGCCAGCAGCCGGGGGGTGGTTGGGACAGATACGCAGTATTTT. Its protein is CASSRGVVGTDTQYF.

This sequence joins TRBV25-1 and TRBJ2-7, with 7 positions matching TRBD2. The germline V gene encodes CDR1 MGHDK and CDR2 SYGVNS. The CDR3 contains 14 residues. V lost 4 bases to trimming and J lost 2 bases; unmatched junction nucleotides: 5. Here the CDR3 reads CASSAGLVPYEQYF. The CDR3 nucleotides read TGTGCCAGCAGTGCTGGACTAGTACCCTACGAGCAGTACTTC.

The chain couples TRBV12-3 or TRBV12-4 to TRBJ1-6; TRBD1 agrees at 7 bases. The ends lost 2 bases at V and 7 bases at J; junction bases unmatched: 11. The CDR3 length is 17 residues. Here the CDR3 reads CASSLKDRPLWNSPLHF. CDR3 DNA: TGTGCCAGCAGTTTAAAGGACAGGCCACTTTGGAATTCACCCCTCCACTTT.

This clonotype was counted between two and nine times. CDR3 sequence reads: CAISPGRHEQYF. CDR3 in DNA: TGTGCCATCAGTCCTGGGAGGCACGAGCAGTACTTC. The rearrangement joins TRBV10-3 to TRBJ2-7; a weak D match, TRBD2 (6 bases). Germline assignment: CDR1 ENHRY and CDR2 SYGVKD. The CDR3 contains 12 residues. V was trimmed by 5 bases and J by 5 bases, leaving 10 bases between them.

CDR3 DNA: TGTGCCAGCAGCCACAAAACTAGCGGGGGGGCAGATACGCAGTATTTT. This sequence encodes CASSHKTSGGADTQYF. The chain combines TRBV4-2 with TRBJ2-3; 13 bases agree with TRBD2. CDR3 length equals 16 residues. Germline-derived CDR1 and CDR2 are LGHNA and YNFKEQ. Trimming cost V 3 bases and J 4 bases; bases outside gene matches: 4.

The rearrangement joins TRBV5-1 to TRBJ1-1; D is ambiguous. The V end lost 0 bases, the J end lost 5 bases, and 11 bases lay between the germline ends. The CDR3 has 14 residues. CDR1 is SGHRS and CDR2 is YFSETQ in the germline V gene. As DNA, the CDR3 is TGCGCCAGCAGCTTGGTGGATCGAGGGACTGAAGCTTTCTTT. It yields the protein CASSLVDRGTEAFF.

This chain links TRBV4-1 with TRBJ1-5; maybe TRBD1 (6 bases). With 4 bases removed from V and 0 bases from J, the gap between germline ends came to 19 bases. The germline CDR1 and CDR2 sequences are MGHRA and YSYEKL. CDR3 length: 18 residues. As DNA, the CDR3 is TGCGCCAGCAGCCCCCTCCGGGCAGGGGCGTATAGCAATCAGCCCCAGCATTTT. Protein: CASSPLRAGAYSNQPQHF.

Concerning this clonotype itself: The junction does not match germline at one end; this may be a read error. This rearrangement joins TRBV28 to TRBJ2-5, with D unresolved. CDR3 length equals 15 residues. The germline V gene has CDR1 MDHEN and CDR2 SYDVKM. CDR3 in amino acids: CASSFETGREETRYF. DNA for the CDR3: TGTGCCAGCAGCTTCGAGACGGGCAGAGAAGAGACCCGGTACTTC.

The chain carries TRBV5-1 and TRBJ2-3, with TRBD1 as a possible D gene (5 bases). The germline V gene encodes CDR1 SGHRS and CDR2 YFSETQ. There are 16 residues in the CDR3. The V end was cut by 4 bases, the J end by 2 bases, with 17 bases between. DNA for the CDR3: TGCGCCAGCAGCCTCCAGGGTTTTGAGGCCACAGATACGCAGTATTTT. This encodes CASSLQGFEATDTQYF.

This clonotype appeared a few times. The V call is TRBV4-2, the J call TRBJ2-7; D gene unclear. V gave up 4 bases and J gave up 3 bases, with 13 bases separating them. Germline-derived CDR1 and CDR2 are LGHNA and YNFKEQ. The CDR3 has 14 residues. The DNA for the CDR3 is TGTGCCAGCAGCCCCGGACGGCTTAACTACGAGCAGTACTTC. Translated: CASSPGRLNYEQYF.

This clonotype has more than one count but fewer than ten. The DNA for the CDR3 is TGTGCCAGCAGTTTAGGGGGGGAAAATCAGCCCCAGCATTTT. This encodes CASSLGGENQPQHF. This rearrangement joins TRBV12-3 or TRBV12-4 to TRBJ1-5; tentative D call: TRBD1 (5 bases). Trimming stripped 1 base from V and 4 bases from J, with 8 bases between. The CDR3 has 14 amino acids.

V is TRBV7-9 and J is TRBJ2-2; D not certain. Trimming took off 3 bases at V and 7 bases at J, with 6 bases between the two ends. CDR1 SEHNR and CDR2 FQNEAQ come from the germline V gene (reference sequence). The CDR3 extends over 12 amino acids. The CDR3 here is CASSFQHGELFF. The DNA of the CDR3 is TGTGCCAGCAGCTTCCAGCACGGGGAGCTGTTTTTT.

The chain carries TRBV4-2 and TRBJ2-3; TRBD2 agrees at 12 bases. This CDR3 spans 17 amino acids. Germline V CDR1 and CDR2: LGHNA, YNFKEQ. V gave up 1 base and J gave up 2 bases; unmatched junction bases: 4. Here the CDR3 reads CASSQGPSGGATDTQYF. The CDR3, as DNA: TGTGCCAGCAGCCAAGGACCTAGCGGGGGGGCCACAGATACGCAGTATTTT.

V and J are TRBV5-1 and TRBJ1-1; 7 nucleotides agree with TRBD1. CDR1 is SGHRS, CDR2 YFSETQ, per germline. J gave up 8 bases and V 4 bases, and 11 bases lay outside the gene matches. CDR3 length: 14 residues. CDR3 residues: CASSLGQLRGEAFF. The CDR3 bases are TGCGCCAGCAGCCTGGGACAGCTAAGAGGAGAAGCTTTCTTT. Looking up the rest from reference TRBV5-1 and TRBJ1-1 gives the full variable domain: KAGVTQTPRYLIKTRGQQVTLSCSPISGHRSVSWYQQTPGQGLQFLFEYFSETQRNKGNFPGRFSGRQFSNSRSEMNVSTLELGDSALYLCASSLGQLRGEAFFGQGTRLTVV.

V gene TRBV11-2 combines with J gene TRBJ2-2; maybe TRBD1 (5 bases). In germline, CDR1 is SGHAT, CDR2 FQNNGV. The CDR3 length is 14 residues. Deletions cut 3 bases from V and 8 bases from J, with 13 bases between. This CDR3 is CASSFMDTSGELFF. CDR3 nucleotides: TGTGCCAGCAGCTTTATGGACACTTCAGGGGAGCTGTTTTTT.

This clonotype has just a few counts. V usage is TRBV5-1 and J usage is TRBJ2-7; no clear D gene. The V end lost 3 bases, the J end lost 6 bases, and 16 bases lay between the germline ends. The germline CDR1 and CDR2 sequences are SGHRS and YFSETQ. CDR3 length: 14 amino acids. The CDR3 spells CASSSTNPRREQYF. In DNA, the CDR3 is TGCGCCAGCAGCTCTACTAACCCCCGCCGCGAGCAGTACTTC.

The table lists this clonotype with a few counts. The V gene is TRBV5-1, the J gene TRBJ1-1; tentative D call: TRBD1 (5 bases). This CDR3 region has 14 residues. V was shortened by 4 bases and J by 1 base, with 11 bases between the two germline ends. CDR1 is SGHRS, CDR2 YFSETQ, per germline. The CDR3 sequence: CASSLGAQNTEAFF. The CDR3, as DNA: TGCGCCAGCAGCCTCGGGGCTCAGAACACTGAAGCTTTCTTT.

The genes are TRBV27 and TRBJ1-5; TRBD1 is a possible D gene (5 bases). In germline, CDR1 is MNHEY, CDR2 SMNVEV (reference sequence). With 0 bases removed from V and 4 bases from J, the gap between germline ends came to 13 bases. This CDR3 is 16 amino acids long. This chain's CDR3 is CASSLSGVAVNQPQHF. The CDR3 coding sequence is TGTGCCAGCAGTTTATCGGGGGTGGCGGTGAATCAGCCCCAGCATTTT.

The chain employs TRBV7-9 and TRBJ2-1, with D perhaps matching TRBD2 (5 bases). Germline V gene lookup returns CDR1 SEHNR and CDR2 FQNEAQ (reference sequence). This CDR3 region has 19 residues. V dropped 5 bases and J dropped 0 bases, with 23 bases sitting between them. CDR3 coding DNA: TGTGCCAGCAGCCCTTCGACCCGACTTGACTACAGCTCCTACAATGAGCAGTTCTTC. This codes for CASSPSTRLDYSSYNEQFF.

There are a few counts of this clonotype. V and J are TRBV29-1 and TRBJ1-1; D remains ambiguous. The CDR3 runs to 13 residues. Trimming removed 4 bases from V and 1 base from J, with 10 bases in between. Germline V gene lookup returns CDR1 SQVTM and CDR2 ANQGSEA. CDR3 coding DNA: TGCAGCGTTGTAAACCCAAGGAACACTGAAGCTTTCTTT. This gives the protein CSVVNPRNTEAFF.

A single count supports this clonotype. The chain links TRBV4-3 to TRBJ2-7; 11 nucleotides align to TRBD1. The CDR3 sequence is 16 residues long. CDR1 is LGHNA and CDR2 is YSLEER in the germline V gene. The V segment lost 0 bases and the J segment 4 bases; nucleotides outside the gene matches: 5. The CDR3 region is CASSQDRGQGVYEQYF. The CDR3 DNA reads TGCGCCAGCAGCCAAGATAGGGGACAGGGGGTTTACGAGCAGTACTTC.